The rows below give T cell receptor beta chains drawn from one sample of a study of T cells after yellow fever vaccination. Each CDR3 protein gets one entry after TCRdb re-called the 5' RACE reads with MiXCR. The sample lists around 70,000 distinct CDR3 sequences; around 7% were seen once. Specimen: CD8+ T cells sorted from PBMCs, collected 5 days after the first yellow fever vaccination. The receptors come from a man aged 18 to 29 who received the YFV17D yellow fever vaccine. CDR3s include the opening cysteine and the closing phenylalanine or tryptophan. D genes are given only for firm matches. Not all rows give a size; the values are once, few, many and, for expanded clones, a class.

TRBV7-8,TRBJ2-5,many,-,CASSLTGNPGRSQETQYF,TGTGCCAGCAGCCTTACAGGGAATCCTGGGCGTTCCCAAGAGACCCAGTACTTC
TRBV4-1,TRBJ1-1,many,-,CASSGLGARMNTEAFF,TGCGCCAGCAGCGGCCTTGGGGCTAGGATGAACACTGAAGCTTTCTTT
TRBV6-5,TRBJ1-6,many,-,CASPGNADNSPLHF,TGTGCCAGCCCTGGTAACGCCGATAATTCACCCCTCCACTTT
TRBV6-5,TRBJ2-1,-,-,CASSYSGAGDEQFF,TGTGCCAGCAGTTACAGCGGGGCAGGGGATGAGCAGTTCTTC
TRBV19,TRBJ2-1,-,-,CASSIGAAAVEQFF,TGTGCCAGTAGTATAGGAGCAGCTGCGGTAGAGCAGTTCTTC
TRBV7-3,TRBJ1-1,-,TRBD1,CASSLMGTGGYNTEAFF,TGTGCCAGCAGCTTAATGGGGACAGGGGGCTACAACACTGAAGCTTTCTTT
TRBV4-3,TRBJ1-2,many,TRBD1,CASSQDLTGSNYGYTF,TGCGCCAGCAGCCAAGACTTGACAGGGTCTAACTATGGCTACACCTTC
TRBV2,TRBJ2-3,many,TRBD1,CASSARQGRGQYF,TGTGCCAGCAGTGCAAGACAGGGCCGTGGGCAGTATTTT
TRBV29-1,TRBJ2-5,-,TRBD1,CSVEWGQSRTQYF,TGCAGCGTTGAATGGGGACAGTCCAGGACCCAGTACTTC
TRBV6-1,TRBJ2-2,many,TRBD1,CASSVPGTAFTGELFF,TGTGCCAGCAGTGTCCCCGGGACAGCTTTTACCGGGGAGCTGTTTTTT
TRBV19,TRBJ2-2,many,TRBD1,CASSIEDRVNGELFF,TGTGCCAGTAGTATAGAGGACAGGGTAAACGGGGAGCTGTTTTTT
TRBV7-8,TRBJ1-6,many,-,CASSSRAGTKNSPLHF,TGTGCCAGCAGCTCGAGAGCCGGGACGAAGAATTCACCCCTCCACTTT